This TCR beta chain appears in the sequencing data of a study of blood T cell repertoires in COVID-19. Whole-study context: Acute-phase and convalescent COVID-19 samples originated in the United States, Italy and Spain.

Seattle-derived patients entered the study during active infection and were followed longitudinally. Germline loops: CDR1 LNHDA, CDR2 SQIVND (reference sequence). V shed 7 bases and J 0 bases; nucleotides not matched to a gene: 7. This CDR3 region has 16 residues. About this clone itself: This sample includes further DNA sequences coding for the same CDR3.

The method was immunoSEQ multiplex PCR; TCRdb's version includes in-frame clones alone and lacks a portion of them. The sample records some 320,000 clones, roughly nine tenths being singletons. This TCR derives from a woman in her 30s with COVID-19, enrolled during active disease. Material: peripheral blood. This sequence joins TRBV19 and TRBJ1-5, with TRBD1 matching over 9 bases. The CDR3 nucleotides are TGTGCCAGTACCAAGGGACAGGGTAATAGCAATCAGCCCCAGCATTTT. Translated: CASTKGQGNSNQPQHF.